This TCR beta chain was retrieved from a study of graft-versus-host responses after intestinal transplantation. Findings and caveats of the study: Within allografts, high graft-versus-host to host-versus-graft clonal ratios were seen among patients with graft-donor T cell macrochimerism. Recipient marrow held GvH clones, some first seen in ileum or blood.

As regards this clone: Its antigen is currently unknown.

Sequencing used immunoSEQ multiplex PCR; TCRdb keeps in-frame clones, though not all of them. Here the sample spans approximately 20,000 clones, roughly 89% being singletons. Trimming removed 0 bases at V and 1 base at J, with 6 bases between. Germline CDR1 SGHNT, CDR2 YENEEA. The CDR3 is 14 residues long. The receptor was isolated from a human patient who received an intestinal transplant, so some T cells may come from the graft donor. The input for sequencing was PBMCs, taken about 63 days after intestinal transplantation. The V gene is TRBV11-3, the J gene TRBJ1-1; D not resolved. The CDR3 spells CASSLDWGNTEAFF. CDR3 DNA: TGTGCCAGCAGCTTAGATTGGGGGAACACTGAAGCTTTCTTT.